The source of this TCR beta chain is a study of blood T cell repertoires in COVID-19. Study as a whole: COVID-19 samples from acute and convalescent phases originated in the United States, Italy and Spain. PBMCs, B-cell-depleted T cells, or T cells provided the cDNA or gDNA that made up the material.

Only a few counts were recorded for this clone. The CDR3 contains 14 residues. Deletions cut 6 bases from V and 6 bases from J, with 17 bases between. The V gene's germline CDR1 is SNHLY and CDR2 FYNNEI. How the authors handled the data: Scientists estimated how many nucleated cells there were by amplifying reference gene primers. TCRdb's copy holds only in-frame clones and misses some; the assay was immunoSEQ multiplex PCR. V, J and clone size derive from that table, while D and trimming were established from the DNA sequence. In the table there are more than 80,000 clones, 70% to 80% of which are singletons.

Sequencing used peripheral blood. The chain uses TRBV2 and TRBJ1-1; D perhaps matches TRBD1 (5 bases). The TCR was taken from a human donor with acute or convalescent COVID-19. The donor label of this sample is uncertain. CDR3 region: CASRAGTSGAEAFF. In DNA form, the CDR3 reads TGTGCCAGCAGGGCAGGGACCTCGGGAGCTGAAGCTTTCTTT.